This T cell receptor (beta chain) was obtained from a study of blood T cell repertoires in COVID-19 (dated by TCRdb to the early 2020s). Notes on the research overall: Samples from collaborators originated in the United States, Italy and Spain and spanned both the acute and convalescent phases of COVID-19. The prospective study material was composed of cDNA or gDNA derived from T cells, B-cell-depleted T cells, or PBMCs. Subjects who had been exposed to COVID-19, were actively infected with it, or had recovered from it provided the deeply sampled blood TCRbeta repertoires that made up the dataset. The repertoires were released in a freely available public database intended as a resource for research on the immune response to SARS-CoV-2. The samples were drawn from the first 160 participants of the ongoing ImmuneRACE study and from 1,200 or so subjects provided by 6 global collaborators. The sample metadata nearly always contained a de-identified subject ID, COVID-19 status, age in years and sex. Where HLA class I and class II types were available, the types were taken from metadata supplied by the sample provider, not from assay-based typing.

TCRbeta CDR3 regions were amplified from genomic DNA using the immunoSEQ Assay, a bias-controlled multiplex PCR. The authors' pipeline ran thus. The number of nucleated cells in each sample was estimated by amplification of reference gene primers within the assay. To quantify the absolute abundance of each unique TCRbeta CDR3 rearrangement, sequence reads were collapsed and filtered. For each sample, productive Simpson clonality was calculated as the square root of Simpson's diversity index over productive rearrangements. TCRdb obtained this table from immuneACCESS and retained in-frame rearrangements with V and J assigned. These tables miss some clones; where compared with another copy, unresolved V genes account for less than half of the shortfall, and the remainder is unexplained. The D gene and trimming were derived from the DNA, and the V and J assignments and clone size from that table. The table for this sample lists 150,000 or so clones; around 87% of them were counted only once. Of the sample, 13% is held by the ten largest clones.

Its CDR3 holds 15 amino acids, cysteine through phenylalanine. The retained sequence is limited to the CDR3, 45 bases, with the frame set at the first base. Per the germline V gene, MGHDK is the CDR1 and SYGVNS is the CDR2. V is pared back by 4 bases and J by 9 bases, with 16 bases lying between the germline termini. One collaborating source in Seattle enrolled patients during active infection and followed them longitudinally through the course of disease. Whole blood was collected in K2EDTA tubes by collaborating institutions according to the institutions' own protocols. For TCRbeta analysis, collaborators shipped samples in one of three forms: frozen whole blood, isolated PBMCs, or DNA extracted from either of those sample types. Points on this clone: What this receptor recognizes is not known. Base qualities are not recorded, but no much larger clone differs from it by a single base.

Broad study findings and their caveats: Clinical and demographic metadata were provided uncurated, with the amount varying by source and participant.

The sample taken for sequencing was peripheral blood. The clonotype originates from a man aged 18 to 30 with COVID-19, enrolled during active disease. The sequence is built from TRBV25-1 and TRBJ1-6; no D gene is confidently identified. The nucleotide sequence reads as follows: TGTGCCAGCAGTGGCGGTGTAGGAGCGGGTTCACCCCTCCACTTT. Its protein reads: CASSGGVGAGSPLHF.